This entry concerns a single T cell receptor beta chain. This record belongs to a study of PD-L1 blockade in urothelial cancer. Profiling relied on immunoSEQ multiplex PCR, and the TCRdb table lists in-frame clones only, not all of them. This table has some 48,000 clones, approximately 86% appearing once. The CDR3 length is 16 residues. V lost 3 bases and J lost 0, with 14 bases in between. The germline CDR1 and CDR2 sequences are LNHNV and YYDKDF (reference sequence). Time point reported: peripheral blood 6 weeks after treatment start. The material sequenced was PBMCs, taken around atezolizumab (anti-PD-L1) treatment. The chain has TRBV15 and TRBJ2-5; D not certain. The TCR comes from a man aged 55 to 70 with urothelial cancer. CDR3 sequence reads: CATSSSPSGYQETQYF. The CDR3 region has the DNA TGTGCCACCAGCAGTTCCCCATCCGGGTACCAAGAGACCCAGTACTTC.